This T cell receptor beta chain was recorded in a study of cytotoxic CD8 clonotypes in ibrutinib-treated CLL. Overall study context: Mean values per sample were some 250,000 productive templates and 94,082 productive rearrangements.

Study-wide results and caveats: Treatment left the uncommon public clonotypes either contracted or stable in frequency.

This clone was counted many times. Its specificity is not known. With sequencing, the targeted depth ranged from 1 in 200,000 to 1 in 1 million T cells. Some clones are missing from TCRdb's copy, which holds only in-frame ones; the method was immunoSEQ multiplex PCR. The profile shows about 300,000 clones, about 72% of them singletons. Germline values: CDR1 SNHLY, CDR2 FYNNEI. The CDR3 extends over 13 amino acids. V lost 5 bases and J lost 2, with 7 bases in between. This chain joins TRBV2 and TRBJ1-5; D unresolved. This clonotype originated in a human donor with chronic lymphocytic leukemia. The specimen comprised PBMCs, sampled at disease progression, from a patient treated with ibrutinib. The CDR3 reads CASSHDGNQPQHF. The CDR3 bases are TGTGCCAGCAGTCATGACGGCAATCAGCCCCAGCATTTT.